These 21 T cell receptor beta chains were sequenced from one sample in a study of radiotherapy plus CTLA-4 blockade in lung cancer listed by TCRdb under 2018. Libraries came from the immunoSEQ multiplex PCR assay. TCRdb took over this immuneACCESS table, retaining in-frame rearrangements with V and J assigned. Such tables are incomplete; in checked studies, under half of the missing clones stem from an unresolved V gene, and the remainder is unexplained. The sample table contains 55,000 to 80,000 clones; only one count was recorded for around four fifths of them. The ten biggest clones cover under 9% of the sample. The sample in question was peripheral blood, obtained from a patient treated with radiotherapy plus ipilimumab. The receptors were sampled from a human donor with non-small cell lung cancer who had a complete response to radiotherapy plus ipilimumab.

The J gene is TRBJ2-1, the V gene TRBV9; TRBD2 agrees at 8 bases. The CDR3 covers 17 residues. Germline CDR1 SGDLS, CDR2 YYNGEE. V shed 4 bases, J shed 8 bases, and the junction held 17 bases outside the gene matches. The CDR3 reads CASSPAGDDRLTDEQFF. The CDR3 DNA reads TGTGCCAGCAGCCCAGCGGGGGACGATCGACTAACCGATGAGCAGTTCTTC.

The chain links TRBV7-2 to TRBJ1-3; the D gene is possibly TRBD1 (5 bases). The CDR3 is made up of 16 amino acids. The V end was cut by 1 base, the J end by 2 bases, with 12 bases between. The V gene's germline CDR1 is SGHTA and CDR2 FQGNSA. CDR3 region: CASSLGSVGAGNTIYF. DNA of the CDR3: TGTGCCAGCAGCTTAGGGTCTGTGGGGGCTGGAAACACCATATATTTT.

The chain joins TRBV4-3 to TRBJ2-3; TRBD2 matches at 12 bases. The CDR3 is 18 amino acids. Trimming cost V 2 bases and J 4 bases; bases outside gene matches: 10. CDR1 is LGHNA and CDR2 is YSLEER in the germline V gene. This CDR3 reads CASSQTSSGGAFADTQYF. The CDR3 DNA reads as TGCGCCAGCAGCCAAACTTCTAGCGGGGGGGCCTTCGCAGATACGCAGTATTTT.

DNA of the CDR3: TGTGCCAGCTCACCAGGCAACTTGAACTATGGCTACACCTTC. This gives the protein CASSPGNLNYGYTF. The rearrangement joins TRBV18 to TRBJ1-2; D gene unclear. CDR1 is KGHSH, CDR2 LQKENI, per germline. The V end lost 2 bases, the J end lost 2 bases, and 9 bases lay between the germline ends. The CDR3 totals 14 residues.

This clone has just one count. The chain joins TRBV27 to TRBJ1-3; D is undetermined. Germline V gene sequence: CDR1 MNHEY, CDR2 SMNVEV (reference sequence). The CDR3 runs to 14 residues. V was clipped by 4 bases and J by 3 bases, with 10 bases between them. Here the CDR3 DNA reads TGTGCCAGCAGTTCCGCGGGCCGTGGAAACACCATATATTTT. Amino acids: CASSSAGRGNTIYF.

The gene calls are TRBV6-6 and TRBJ1-1; D unresolved. CDR1 is MNHNY, CDR2 SVGAGI, per germline (reference sequence). V lost 4 bases, J lost 6 bases, and 15 bases lay in between. This CDR3 spans 14 amino acids. The CDR3, as DNA: TGTGCCAGCAGTTGGGGTACGGCAGTGGCTGAAGCTTTCTTT. Translating gives CASSWGTAVAEAFF.

J is TRBJ1-1 and V is TRBV6-5, with TRBD1 matching 8 bases. The junction had 1 base not matched to a gene; V was cut back by 0 bases and J by 7 bases. CDR1 MNHEY and CDR2 SVGAGI come from the germline V gene. CDR3 size: 13 residues. Here the CDR3 DNA reads TGTGCCAGCAGTTACTCTGGGACAGGTGAAGCTTTCTTT. It translates to CASSYSGTGEAFF.

The chain combines TRBV2 with TRBJ2-5; 8 bases agree with TRBD2. The CDR3 extends over 15 amino acids. Per germline, CDR1 SNHLY and CDR2 FYNNEI. Trimming cost V 2 bases and J 2 bases; bases outside gene matches: 4. This CDR3 is CASSEIAGTQETQYF. The CDR3 bases are TGTGCCAGCAGTGAAATAGCGGGAACACAAGAGACCCAGTACTTC.

The rearrangement joins TRBV4-3 to TRBJ1-5; 7 bases align to TRBD1. Germline V CDR1 and CDR2: LGHNA, YSLEER. The CDR3 totals 16 residues. The V and J ends lost 0 bases and 7 bases, in that order; junction bases with no gene match: 9. As DNA, the CDR3 is TGCGCCAGCAGCCAAGATGCAGGGGGGAGTTGGCAGCCCCAGCATTTT. It translates to CASSQDAGGSWQPQHF.

This clone has only a few counts. The chain joins TRBV6-5 to TRBJ1-3; D gene ambiguous. CDR3 length: 13 amino acids. Trimming removed 7 bases from V and 0 bases from J, with 7 bases in between. Germline loops: CDR1 MNHEY, CDR2 SVGAGI. As DNA, the CDR3 is TGTGCCAGCACCATCTCCTCTGGAAACACCATATATTTT. Protein: CASTISSGNTIYF.

V and J are TRBV9 and TRBJ1-2; D is perhaps TRBD1 (5 bases). This CDR3 is 16 amino acids long. Germline loops: CDR1 SGDLS, CDR2 YYNGEE. The V gene lost 3 bases and the J gene lost 4 bases, with 19 bases spanning the gap. CDR3 region: CASSALAGRGFYGYTF. As DNA, the CDR3 is TGTGCCAGCAGCGCCCTAGCGGGGAGGGGATTCTATGGCTACACCTTC. The full variable domain, in which reference TRBV9 and TRBJ1-2 provide the parts outside the CDR3, is DSGVTQTPKHLITATGQRVTLRCSPRSGDLSVYWYQQSLDQGLQFLIQYYNGEERAKGNILERFSAQQFPDLHSELNLSSLELGDSALYFCASSALAGRGFYGYTFGSGTRLTVV.

J is TRBJ1-2 and V is TRBV19; a possible D gene is TRBD1 (6 bases). Trimming cost V 7 bases and J 8 bases, with 26 bases left between them. This CDR3 contains 16 residues. Germline V gene data show CDR1 as LNHDA and CDR2 as SQIVND (reference sequence). CDR3 sequence (DNA): TGTGCCAGTACCCCGGAGGGGGGGCAGGGCATCTGGGGCTACACCTTC. Translation gives CASTPEGGQGIWGYTF. Full variable domain (outside the CDR3, taken from reference TRBV19 and TRBJ1-2): DGGITQSPKYLFRKEGQNVTLSCEQNLNHDAMYWYRQDPGQGLRLIYYSQIVNDFQKGDIAEGYSVSREKKESFPLTVTSAQKNPTAFYLCASTPEGGQGIWGYTFGSGTRLTVV.

The CDR3 is CASSLRGEGQGEQYV. CDR3 in DNA: TGTGCCAGCAGCTTACGAGGGGAGGGACAGGGGGAGCAGTACGTC. The chain employs TRBV7-9 and TRBJ2-7, with TRBD1 identical over 10 bases. Germline CDR1 and CDR2: SEHNR and FQNEAQ (reference sequence). Germline trimming cut 2 bases from V and 7 bases from J; bases unmatched to any gene: 8. This CDR3 spans 15 amino acids.

V usage is TRBV14 and J usage is TRBJ2-1; weak D call: TRBD2 (7 bases). The CDR3 length is 16 residues. The germline V and J ends were trimmed by 0 bases and 10 bases, with 19 bases remaining between them. Germline CDR1 reads SGHDN; CDR2 reads FVKESK. The CDR3 here is CASSQDVWGGRLEQFF. In DNA form, the CDR3 reads TGTGCCAGCAGCCAAGACGTCTGGGGGGGCCGACTCGAGCAGTTCTTC.

CDR3 in DNA: TGTGCCAGCTCACCCCCTCTGGGGCGCGACACCGGGGAGCTGTTTTTT. This gives the protein CASSPPLGRDTGELFF. The chain couples TRBV18 to TRBJ2-2, with D maybe TRBD1 (5 bases). The germline V gene has CDR1 KGHSH and CDR2 LQKENI. The CDR3 spans 16 residues. Trimming took off 3 bases at V and 3 bases at J, with 14 bases between the two ends.

The V gene is TRBV7-9, the J gene TRBJ1-4; D remains unclear. The germline V and J ends were trimmed by 5 bases and 7 bases, with 5 bases remaining between them. The CDR3 is 11 residues long. From germline, CDR1 is SEHNR and CDR2 FQNEAQ (reference sequence). CDR3 DNA sequence: TGTGCCAGCAGCGTTAGTGAAAAACTGTTTTTT. It is translated as CASSVSEKLFF.

The rearrangement links TRBV10-3 to TRBJ1-1; D remains ambiguous. V lost 2 bases and J 5 bases, leaving 12 bases between the germline ends. The length of the CDR3 is 14 residues. Per the germline V gene, CDR1 is ENHRY and CDR2 is SYGVKD. The CDR3 nucleotides are TGTGCCATCAGTGAGGACCGAAGAGGGACTGAAGCTTTCTTT. It is translated as CAISEDRRGTEAFF.

The V call is TRBV28, the J call TRBJ1-2; tentatively, D is TRBD1 (5 bases). CDR3 length equals 14 residues. The germline V gene has CDR1 MDHEN and CDR2 SYDVKM. The germline V and J ends were trimmed by 2 bases and 5 bases, with 12 bases remaining between them. The CDR3 DNA follows: TGTGCCAGCAGTTTAGGCGACAGTGTTTATGGCTACACCTTC. It encodes CASSLGDSVYGYTF.

This chain joins TRBV12-5 and TRBJ2-4; D is perhaps TRBD1 (8 bases). The CDR3 sequence is 19 residues long. From germline, CDR1 is LGHNT and CDR2 FRNRAP. The V end was cut by 4 bases, the J end by 6 bases, with 28 bases between. DNA of the CDR3: TGTGCTAGTGGTTCAGGGAGGGGTCAGGGGGCAGGGGGCCTAAACATTCAGTACTTC. It yields the protein CASGSGRGQGAGGLNIQYF.

This clone was counted a single time. This rearrangement joins TRBV20-1 to TRBJ2-1; D uncertain. V was clipped by 6 bases and J by 6 bases, with 9 bases between them. The germline V gene encodes CDR1 DFQATT and CDR2 SNEGSKA (reference sequence). This CDR3 region has 11 residues. CDR3: CSAPKVNEQFF. Here the CDR3 DNA reads TGCAGTGCCCCTAAGGTCAATGAGCAGTTCTTC.

This chain connects TRBV9 to TRBJ2-2; D remains unclear. Germline lookup yields CDR1 SGDLS and CDR2 YYNGEE. V gave up 4 bases and J gave up 1 base, with 8 bases separating them. This CDR3 has 14 residues. CDR3 sequence reads: CASSPKMNTGELFF. The CDR3 DNA follows: TGTGCCAGCAGCCCCAAGATGAACACCGGGGAGCTGTTTTTT.